One T cell receptor beta chain is described in this entry. What this receptor recognizes is not known. No base quality values were provided; no much bigger clone lies one nucleotide off. These data are taken from a study of CD8+ T cells in alopecia areata (dated by TCRdb to the late 2010s). About the full investigation: Treated patients were enrolled in an open-label pilot trial of oral tofacitinib at 5 to 10 mg twice daily for moderate-to-severe alopecia areata. In humans, TCRbeta sequencing was performed on scalp tissue and on sorted CD4+ and CD8+ peripheral blood T cells from healthy controls and from patients with patchy or totalis/universalis alopecia areata. The study used high-throughput TCRbeta sequencing to examine T cell clonal expansion in alopecia areata, in both the C3H/HeJ mouse model and human patients. Clonality in the scalp was compared among normal scalp (n=4), patchy alopecia areata scalp (n=8), and alopecia totalis/universalis scalp (n=8). RNA was obtained with the PAXgene miRNA kit for fixed scalp, the miRNeasy kit for PBMCs, and the RNeasy kit for mouse skin. Biopsies were taken from tofacitinib-treated patients at baseline and at 4 and 24 weeks of treatment, and a later scalp biopsy was taken in several of the tofacitinib-treated patients. The SALT score, which quantifies the percentage of affected scalp surface area, was used to measure disease severity in treated patients. immunoSEQ multiplex PCR using 35 Vbeta forward primers and 13 Jbeta reverse primers was used to amplify TCRbeta CDR3 regions. Patients received tofacitinib for 6 to 18 months and were then followed off drug for 6 months to check for delayed response and recurrence.

Its CDR3 holds 15 amino acids, cysteine through phenylalanine. The CDR3 DNA has 45 bases and is translated from base 1. Compared with germline, V lacks 4 bases and J lacks 2 bases; bases without a gene match: 6. CDR1 is given as MGHRA and CDR2 as YSYEKL, both from the germline V gene. Receptor amplification or capture employed the immunoSEQ multiplex PCR assay. RNA was extracted from all samples and reverse transcribed into cDNA as template for TCR sequencing. SuperScript III was used for first-strand cDNA synthesis, primed with a 2:1 mix of oligo-dT and random hexamers. A synthetic immune receptor repertoire was used to measure amplification bias, and any remaining bias was corrected computationally. As for how the authors treated the data: Raw reads were preprocessed for error removal, and CDR3 was defined according to IMGT conventions as running from the conserved cysteine to phenylalanine. To get clonality, Shannon entropy was normalized by log2 of the number of productive unique TCRs and the result was subtracted from 1. Scalp TCRbeta sequences were cross-referenced with sorted blood CD4 and CD8 repertoires so that the CD4 or CD8 identity of scalp clones could be inferred. Entries here come from immuneACCESS through TCRdb and include only in-frame sequences with V and J called. Some clones fail to appear in such tables; in the studies checked, an unresolved V gene covers under half of the shortfall, and the cause of the remainder is unknown. V and J calls and clone size are those listed in that table; D and trimming were worked out from the DNA. In all, the sample holds 190,000 or so clones, and roughly three fifths of those were seen once. The ten largest clones take up 10% to 15% of the sample.

What the work shows at the level of the full study, not this receptor alone: During tofacitinib treatment, many expanded lesional clones stuck around in both scalp and blood, and this persistence may partly explain why relapse happens after treatment is stopped. Tofacitinib significantly decreased scalp clonality and the number of expanded CD8+ clones among the top 100 scalp clones. The treated cohort was small, with a single nonresponder, so links between baseline CD8+ expansion and response need larger studies. Unlike mouse skin, where gammadelta T cells dominate, normal human skin contains resident alphabeta T cells that get sequenced too, which complicates analysis of the scalp TCR repertoire. Compared with normal scalp, lesional scalp had higher clonality and more expanded CD8+ clones, particularly in alopecia totalis/universalis, a pattern that suggests antigenic drive. TCR sequences shared between patients were less clear than in mice, possibly partly because of HLA diversity in the patient population.

According to the study, the label for this sample's time point signals: about 25 weeks on oral tofacitinib. The treatment or condition label, as the study defines it: oral pan-JAK inhibitor, 5-10 mg twice daily. Lesional scalp punch biopsies and peripheral blood were obtained from alopecia areata patients. After PBMCs were isolated by density centrifugation and stained for CD3, CD4 and CD8, a FACSAria was used to sort CD4+ and CD8+ T cells. Here the chain combines TRBV4-1 and TRBJ2-7, with 9 junctional bases fitting TRBD1. This TCR came from a human donor with alopecia areata. The source material was CD8+ T cells sorted from blood, sampled at week 24, from a patient treated with tofacitinib. The nucleotides read TGCGCCAGCAGCCGAGGACAGGGGAGCGCCTACGAGCAGTACTTC. Translated, it reads CASSRGQGSAYEQYF.